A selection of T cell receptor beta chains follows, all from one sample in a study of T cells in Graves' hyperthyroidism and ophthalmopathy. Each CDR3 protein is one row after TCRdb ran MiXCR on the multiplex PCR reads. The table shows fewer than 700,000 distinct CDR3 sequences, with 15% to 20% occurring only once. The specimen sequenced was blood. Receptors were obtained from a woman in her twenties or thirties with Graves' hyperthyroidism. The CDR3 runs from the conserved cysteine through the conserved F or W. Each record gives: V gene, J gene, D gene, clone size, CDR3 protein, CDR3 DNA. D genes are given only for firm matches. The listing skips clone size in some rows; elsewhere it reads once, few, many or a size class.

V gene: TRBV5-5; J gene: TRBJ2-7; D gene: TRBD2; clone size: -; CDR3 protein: CASSPAGGRSEQYF; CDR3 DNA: TGTGCCAGCAGCCCCGCGGGGGGACGTTCGGAGCAGTACTTC
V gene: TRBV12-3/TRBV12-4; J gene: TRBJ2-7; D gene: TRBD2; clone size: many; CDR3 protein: CASSLRLAGDHEQYF; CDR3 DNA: TGTGCCAGCAGTTTAAGACTAGCGGGAGACCACGAGCAGTACTTC
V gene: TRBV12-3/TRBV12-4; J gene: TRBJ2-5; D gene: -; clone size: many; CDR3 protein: CASRGYQETQYF; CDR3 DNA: TGTGCCAGCAGAGGGTACCAAGAGACCCAGTACTTC
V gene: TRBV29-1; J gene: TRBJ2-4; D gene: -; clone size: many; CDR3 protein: CSVPGEGAKNIQYF; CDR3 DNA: TGCAGCGTTCCAGGGGAGGGAGCCAAAAACATTCAGTACTTC
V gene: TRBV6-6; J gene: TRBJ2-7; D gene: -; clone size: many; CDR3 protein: CASSYSWASSYEQYF; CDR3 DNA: TGTGCCAGCAGTTACTCGTGGGCTAGCAGCTACGAGCAGTACTTC
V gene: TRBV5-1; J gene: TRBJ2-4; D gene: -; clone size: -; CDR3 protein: CASSLNGAKNIQYF; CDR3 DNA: TGCGCCAGCAGCTTGAATGGGGCCAAAAACATTCAGTACTTC
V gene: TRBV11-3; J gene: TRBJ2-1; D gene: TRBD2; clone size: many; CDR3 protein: CASSSTLVGTSGSGFYNEQFF; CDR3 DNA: TGTGCCAGCAGCTCAACCTTAGTGGGGACTAGCGGGAGCGGTTTCTACAATGAGCAGTTCTTC
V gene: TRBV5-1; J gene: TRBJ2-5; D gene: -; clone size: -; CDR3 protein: CASSEELALETQYF; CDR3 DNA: TGCGCCAGCAGCGAAGAACTAGCTTTGGAGACCCAGTACTTC
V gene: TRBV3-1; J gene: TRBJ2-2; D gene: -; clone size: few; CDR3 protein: CASSRQTETTGELFF; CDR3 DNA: TGTGCCAGCAGCCGCCAGACAGAGACCACCGGGGAGCTGTTTTTT
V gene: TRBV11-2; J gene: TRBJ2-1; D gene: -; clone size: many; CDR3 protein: CASGHNEQFF; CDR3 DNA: TGTGCCAGTGGGCACAATGAGCAGTTCTTC
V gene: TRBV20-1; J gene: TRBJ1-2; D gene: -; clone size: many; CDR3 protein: CSARVRHGYTF; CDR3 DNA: TGCAGTGCTAGGGTGCGGCATGGCTACACCTTC
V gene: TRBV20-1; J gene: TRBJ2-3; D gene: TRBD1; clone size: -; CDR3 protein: CSAGDTGGTTQYF; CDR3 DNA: TGCAGTGCTGGAGATACAGGGGGGACTACGCAGTATTTT
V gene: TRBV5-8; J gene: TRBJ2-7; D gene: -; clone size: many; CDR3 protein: CASSLRTAYEQYF; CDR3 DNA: TGTGCCAGCAGCTTAAGGACAGCCTACGAGCAGTACTTC
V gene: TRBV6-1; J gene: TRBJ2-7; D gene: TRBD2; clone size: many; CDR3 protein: CASSGGTSGRNEQYF; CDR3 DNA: TGTGCCAGCAGTGGCGGGACTAGCGGGAGAAACGAGCAGTACTTC
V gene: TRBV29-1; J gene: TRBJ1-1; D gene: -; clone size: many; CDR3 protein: CSVVRGDTEAFF; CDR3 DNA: TGCAGCGTTGTTAGGGGGGACACTGAAGCTTTCTTT
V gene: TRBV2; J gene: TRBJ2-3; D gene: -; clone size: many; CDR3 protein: CASSGSTITDTQYF; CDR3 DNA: TGTGCCAGCAGTGGTAGCACTATCACAGATACGCAGTATTTT
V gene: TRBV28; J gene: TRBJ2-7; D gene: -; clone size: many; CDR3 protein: CASSRSGTPGEQYF; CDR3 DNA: TGTGCCAGCAGTAGATCAGGGACACCCGGCGAGCAGTACTTC
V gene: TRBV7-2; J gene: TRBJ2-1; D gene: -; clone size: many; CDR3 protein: CASSLALHNEQFF; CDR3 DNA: TGTGCCAGCAGCTTAGCGCTTCACAATGAGCAGTTCTTC
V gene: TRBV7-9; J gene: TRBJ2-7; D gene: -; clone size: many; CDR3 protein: CASSFLVDEQYF; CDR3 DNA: TGTGCCAGCAGCTTTCTGGTTGACGAGCAGTACTTC
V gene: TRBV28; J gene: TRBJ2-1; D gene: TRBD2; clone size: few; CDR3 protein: CASSSLTSGTPLPQYEQFF; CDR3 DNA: TGTGCCAGCAGTTCCCTGACTAGCGGAACCCCCCTGCCCCAGTATGAGCAGTTCTTC
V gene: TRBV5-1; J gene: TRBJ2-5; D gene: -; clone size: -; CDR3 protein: CASSWDIQETQYF; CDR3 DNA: TGCGCCAGCAGCTGGGACATTCAAGAGACCCAGTACTTC
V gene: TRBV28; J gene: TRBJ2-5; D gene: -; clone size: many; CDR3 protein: CASRGGAMYQETQYF; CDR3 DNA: TGTGCCAGCAGAGGGGGGGCTATGTACCAAGAGACCCAGTACTTC
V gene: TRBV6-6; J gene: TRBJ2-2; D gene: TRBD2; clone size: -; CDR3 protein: CASSYQGLAGGFTGELFF; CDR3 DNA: TGTGCCAGCAGTTACCAGGGACTAGCGGGAGGGTTCACCGGGGAGCTGTTTTTT
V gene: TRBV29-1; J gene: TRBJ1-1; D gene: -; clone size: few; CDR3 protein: CSGGTVNTEAFF; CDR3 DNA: TGCAGCGGTGGGACGGTGAACACTGAAGCTTTCTTT
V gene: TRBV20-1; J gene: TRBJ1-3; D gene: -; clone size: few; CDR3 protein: CSAKRGFLGNTIYF; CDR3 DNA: TGCAGTGCTAAACGAGGATTTTTAGGAAACACCATATATTTT
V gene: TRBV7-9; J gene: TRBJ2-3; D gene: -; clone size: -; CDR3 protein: CASSTSTGTQYF; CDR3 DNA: TGTGCCAGCAGTACCAGTACCGGTACGCAGTATTTT
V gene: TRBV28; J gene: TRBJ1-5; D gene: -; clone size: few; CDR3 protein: CASSPLDSVNQPQHF; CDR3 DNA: TGTGCCAGCAGTCCACTGGACAGTGTCAATCAGCCCCAGCATTTT
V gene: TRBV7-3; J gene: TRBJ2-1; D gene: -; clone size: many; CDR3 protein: CASSFLRRGTTDNEQFF; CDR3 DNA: TGTGCCAGCAGCTTTCTTCGGCGCGGGACAACTGACAATGAGCAGTTCTTC
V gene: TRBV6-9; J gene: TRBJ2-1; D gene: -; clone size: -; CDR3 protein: CASSSDGATEQFF; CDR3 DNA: TGTGCCAGCAGTTCCGACGGGGCCACTGAGCAGTTCTTC